This T cell receptor beta chain was profiled in a study of blood T cell repertoires in COVID-19. Germline values: CDR1 MNHEY, CDR2 SVGEGT. Trimming cost V 5 bases and J 4 bases; bases outside gene matches: 9. The CDR3 is 15 residues long. Sequenced by immunoSEQ multiplex PCR; TCRdb stores in-frame clones only, minus some. The data hold 220,000 or so clones, with around 87% observed a single time. Seattle patients were enrolled while actively infected and followed longitudinally. The V call is TRBV6-2 or TRBV6-3, the J call TRBJ1-2; 8 bases map to TRBD1. This receptor was taken from a woman in her forties or fifties with COVID-19, enrolled during active disease. The sequenced material came from peripheral blood. CDR3 region: CASSPRTGWGYGYTF. CDR3 bases: TGTGCCAGCAGTCCCCGGACAGGGTGGGGCTATGGCTACACCTTC.